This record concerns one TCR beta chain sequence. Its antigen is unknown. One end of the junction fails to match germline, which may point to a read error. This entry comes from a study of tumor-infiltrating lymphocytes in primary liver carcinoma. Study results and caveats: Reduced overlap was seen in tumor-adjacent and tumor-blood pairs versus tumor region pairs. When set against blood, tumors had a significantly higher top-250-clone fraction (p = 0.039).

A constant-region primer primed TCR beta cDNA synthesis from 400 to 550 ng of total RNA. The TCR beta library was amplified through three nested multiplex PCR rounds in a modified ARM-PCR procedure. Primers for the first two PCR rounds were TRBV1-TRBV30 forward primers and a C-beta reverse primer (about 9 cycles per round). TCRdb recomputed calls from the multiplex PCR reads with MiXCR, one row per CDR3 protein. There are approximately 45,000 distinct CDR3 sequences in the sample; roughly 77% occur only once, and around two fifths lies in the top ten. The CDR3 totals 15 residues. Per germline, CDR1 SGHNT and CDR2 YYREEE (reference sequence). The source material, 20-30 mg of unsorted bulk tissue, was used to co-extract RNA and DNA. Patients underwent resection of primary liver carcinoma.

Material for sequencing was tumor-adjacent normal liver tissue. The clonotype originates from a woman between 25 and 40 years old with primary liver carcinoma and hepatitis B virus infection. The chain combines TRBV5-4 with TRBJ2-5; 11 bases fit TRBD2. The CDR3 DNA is TGTGCCGGCAGCTTGGGGACTAGCGGACAAGAAACCCAGTACTTC. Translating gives CAGSLGTSGQETQYF. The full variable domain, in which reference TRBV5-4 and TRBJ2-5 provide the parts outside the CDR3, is ETGVTQSPTHLIKTRGQQVTLRCSSQSGHNTVSWYQQALGQGPQFIFQYYREEENGRGNFPPRFSGLQFPNYSSELNVNALELDDSALYLCAGSLGTSGQETQYFGPGTRLLVL.